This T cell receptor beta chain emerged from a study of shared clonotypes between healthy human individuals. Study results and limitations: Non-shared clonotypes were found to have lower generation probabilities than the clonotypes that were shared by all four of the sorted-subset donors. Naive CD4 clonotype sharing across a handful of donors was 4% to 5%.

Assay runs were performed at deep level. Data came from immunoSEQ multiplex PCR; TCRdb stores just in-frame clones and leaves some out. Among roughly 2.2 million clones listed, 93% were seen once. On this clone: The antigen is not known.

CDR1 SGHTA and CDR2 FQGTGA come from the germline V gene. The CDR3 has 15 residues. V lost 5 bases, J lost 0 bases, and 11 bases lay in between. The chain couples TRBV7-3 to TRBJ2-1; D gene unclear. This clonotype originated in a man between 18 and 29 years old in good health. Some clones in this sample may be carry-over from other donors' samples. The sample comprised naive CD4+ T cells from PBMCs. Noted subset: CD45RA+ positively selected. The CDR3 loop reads CASSPTTSSYNEQFF. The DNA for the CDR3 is TGTGCCAGCAGCCCCACGACCTCCTCCTACAATGAGCAGTTCTTC.